This T cell receptor (beta chain) was profiled in a study of monozygotic twins with inflammatory bowel disease. Staff drew a roughly 2.5 ml blood sample from each donor. Two nested PCRs, roughly 16 and 10 cycles, amplified TCRalpha and TCRbeta cDNA. TCRdb reprocessed the 5' RACE reads and stores each CDR3 protein as one record, lacking DNA. In all, the sample yields more than 350,000 distinct CDR3 sequences. The CDR3 loop spans 12 amino acids. The germline V gene has CDR1 SEHNR and CDR2 FQNEAQ (reference sequence). The specimen sequenced was blood. This receptor was taken from a human donor with ulcerative colitis or Crohn's disease, or a healthy co-twin of an affected twin (not recorded which). This rearrangement joins TRBV7-9 to TRBJ1-1. This CDR3 reads CASSVGNTEAFF.